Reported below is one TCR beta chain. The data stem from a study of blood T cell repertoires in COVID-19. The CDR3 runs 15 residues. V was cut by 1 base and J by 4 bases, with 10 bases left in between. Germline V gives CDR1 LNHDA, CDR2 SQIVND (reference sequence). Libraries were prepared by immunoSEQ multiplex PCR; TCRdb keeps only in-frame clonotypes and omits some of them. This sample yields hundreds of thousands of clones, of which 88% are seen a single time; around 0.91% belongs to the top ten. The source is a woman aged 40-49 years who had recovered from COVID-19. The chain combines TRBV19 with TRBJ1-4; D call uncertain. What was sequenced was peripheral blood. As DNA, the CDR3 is TGTGCCAGTAGTATAGGGGCAGGCCGTAATGAAAAACTGTTTTTT. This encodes CASSIGAGRNEKLFF.